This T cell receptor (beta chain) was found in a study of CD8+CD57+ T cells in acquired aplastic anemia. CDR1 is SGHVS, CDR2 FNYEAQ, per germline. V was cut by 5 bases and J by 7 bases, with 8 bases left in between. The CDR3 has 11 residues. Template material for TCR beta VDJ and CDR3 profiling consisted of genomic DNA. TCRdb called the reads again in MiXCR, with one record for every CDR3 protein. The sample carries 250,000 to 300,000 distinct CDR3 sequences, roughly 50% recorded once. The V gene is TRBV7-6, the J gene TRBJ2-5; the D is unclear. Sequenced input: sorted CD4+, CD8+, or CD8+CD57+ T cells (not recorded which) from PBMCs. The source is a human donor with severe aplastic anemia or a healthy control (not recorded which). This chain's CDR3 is CASSPGRTQYF. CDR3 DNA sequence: TGTGCCAGCAGCCCCGGTCGGACCCAGTACTTC. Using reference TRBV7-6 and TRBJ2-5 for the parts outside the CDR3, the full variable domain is GAGVSQSPRYKVTKRGQDVALRCDPISGHVSLYWYRQALGQGPEFLTYFNYEAQQDKSGLPNDRFSAERPEGSISTLTIQRTEQRDSAMYRCASSPGRTQYFGPGTRLLVL.